This is a list of T cell receptor beta chains from one sample in a study of shared clonotypes between healthy human individuals. TCRdb's copy holds only in-frame clones and misses some; the assay was immunoSEQ multiplex PCR. Of more than 2 million clones in the sample, roughly 94% are singletons; the top ten hold 0.13%. The sequencing input was naive CD4+ T cells sorted from blood. Receptor source: a man aged 18 to 30 in good health. The CDR3 runs from the conserved cysteine through the conserved F or W. D genes are given only for firm matches. Clone size appears in some rows only: once, few, many, or a class for an expanded clone.

13	.	.	TRBV9	TRBJ2-3	CASSGRMSDTQYF	TGTGCCAGCAGCGGGAGGATGTCAGATACGCAGTATTTT
17	.	.	TRBV5-1	TRBJ2-1	CASSSTPMGSSYNEQFF	TGCGCCAGCAGCTCCACTCCTATGGGGAGCTCCTACAATGAGCAGTTCTTC
15	.	.	TRBV7-3	TRBJ2-3	CASSLMGERTDTQYF	TGTGCCAGCAGCTTAATGGGGGAGCGCACAGATACGCAGTATTTT
14	.	.	TRBV5-1	TRBJ2-3	CASSTGEVSDTQYF	TGCGCCAGCAGTACGGGAGAGGTTTCAGATACGCAGTATTTT
12	.	.	TRBV30	TRBJ2-1	CAWTVSYNEQFF	TGTGCCTGGACAGTCTCCTACAATGAGCAGTTCTTC
13	few	TRBD1	TRBV19	TRBJ1-2	CASSLGQGYGYTF	TGTGCCAGTAGTCTCGGACAGGGCTATGGCTACACCTTC
14	.	TRBD1	TRBV28	TRBJ1-5	CASTGTGGDQPQHF	TGTGCCAGCACCGGGACAGGGGGCGATCAGCCCCAGCATTTT
11	.	.	TRBV5-5	TRBJ2-3	CASSLGDTQYF	TGTGCCAGCAGCTTGGGGGATACGCAGTATTTT
13	.	.	TRBV5-1	TRBJ2-1	CASSLERGYEQFF	TGCGCCAGCAGCTTGGAGAGGGGGTATGAGCAGTTCTTC
13	.	.	TRBV7-2	TRBJ1-6	CASSLAENSPLHF	TGTGCCAGCAGCTTAGCCGAAAATTCACCCCTCCACTTT
12	.	.	TRBV30	TRBJ1-1	CAWSVTNTEAFF	TGTGCCTGGAGTGTAACGAACACTGAAGCTTTCTTT
18	once	TRBD2	TRBV30	TRBJ2-3	CAWSVGLAGVVGTDTQYF	TGTGCCTGGAGTGTCGGACTAGCGGGGGTAGTTGGGACAGATACGCAGTATTTT
12	.	.	TRBV6-5	TRBJ1-2	CASSGSAYGYTF	TGTGCCAGCAGCGGATCGGCCTATGGCTACACCTTC
13	.	.	TRBV2	TRBJ2-5	CASSEAGQETQYF	TGTGCCAGCAGTGAAGCAGGCCAAGAGACCCAGTACTTC
14	.	.	TRBV4-3	TRBJ2-5	CASSQQGLQETQYF	TGCGCCAGCAGCCAACAGGGGCTCCAAGAGACCCAGTACTTC
17	.	.	TRBV19	TRBJ2-2	CASSIVHRGVGTGELFF	TGTGCCAGTAGTATAGTACACCGAGGAGTGGGCACCGGGGAGCTGTTTTTT
15	.	.	TRBV9	TRBJ1-5	CASSGGTNSNQPQHF	TGTGCCAGCAGCGGCGGGACAAATAGCAATCAGCCCCAGCATTTT
13	.	.	TRBV18	TRBJ1-1	CASSLGMNTEAFF	TGTGCCAGCTCACTTGGGATGAACACTGAAGCTTTCTTT
12	few	TRBD1	TRBV7-9	TRBJ1-1	CVGGRANTEAFF	TGCGTAGGGGGCAGGGCGAACACTGAAGCTTTCTTT
13	.	.	TRBV5-6	TRBJ1-1	CASSWQGAGEAFF	TGTGCCAGCAGCTGGCAAGGGGCCGGTGAAGCTTTCTTT
18	.	.	TRBV6-1	TRBJ1-2	CASSEAKGVLYSNYGYTF	TGTGCCAGCAGTGAAGCGAAGGGCGTTCTGTACTCTAACTATGGCTACACCTTC
13	.	.	TRBV5-1	TRBJ2-2	CASSLIQAGELFF	TGCGCCAGCAGCCTAATCCAGGCCGGGGAGCTGTTTTTT
13	.	.	TRBV5-4	TRBJ2-7	CASSHRDLYEQYF	TGTGCCAGCAGCCACAGGGACCTCTACGAGCAGTACTTC
13	.	.	TRBV18	TRBJ2-1	CASSPPSDNEQFF	TGTGCCAGCTCACCACCGAGCGACAATGAGCAGTTCTTC
14	.	.	TRBV19	TRBJ2-3	CASSREVGRNTQYF	TGTGCCAGTAGTAGGGAGGTAGGGAGGAATACGCAGTATTTT
12	.	.	TRBV29-1	TRBJ2-1	CSVRGTLNEQFF	TGCAGCGTCCGCGGGACACTCAATGAGCAGTTCTTC
14	.	.	TRBV18	TRBJ2-7	CASSPGVSGYEQYF	TGTGCCAGCTCACCAGGGGTCTCTGGATACGAGCAGTACTTC
14	.	.	TRBV7-9	TRBJ2-3	CASSGAALTDTQYF	TGTGCCAGCAGCGGAGCGGCCCTCACAGATACGCAGTATTTT
18	.	.	TRBV21-1	TRBJ2-3	CASSKASSETAFTDTQYF	TGTGCCAGCAGCAAAGCGAGTAGTGAGACAGCTTTCACAGATACGCAGTATTTT
15	.	.	TRBV5-4	TRBJ2-7	CASSLGGRNSYEQYF	TGTGCCAGCAGCTTGGGCGGTCGGAACTCCTACGAGCAGTACTTC
15	once	.	TRBV28	TRBJ1-6	CASSLQGLDNSPLHF	TGTGCCAGCAGTCTACAGGGCCTCGATAATTCACCCCTCCACTTT
12	.	.	TRBV18	TRBJ2-1	CASSPLRYEQFF	TGTGCCAGCTCACCACTAAGATATGAGCAGTTCTTC
17	once	TRBD1	TRBV9	TRBJ1-6	CASSVDRGQRRNSPLHF	TGTGCCAGCAGCGTAGACAGGGGGCAAAGGAGAAATTCACCCCTCCACTTT
12	once	.	TRBV19	TRBJ2-3	CASRTSTDTQYF	TGTGCCAGTAGGACCAGTACAGATACGCAGTATTTT
11	few	.	TRBV20-1	TRBJ2-5	CSANREETQYF	TGCAGTGCTAATAGGGAAGAGACCCAGTACTTC
13	.	.	TRBV2	TRBJ2-3	CASSRQGTDTQYF	TGTGCCAGCTCCCGACAGGGCACAGATACGCAGTATTTT
13	.	.	TRBV28	TRBJ1-4	CASSASGPEKLFF	TGTGCCAGCAGTGCCTCGGGGCCCGAAAAACTGTTTTTT
13	.	.	TRBV10-2	TRBJ2-1	CASMAASYNEQFF	TGCGCCAGCATGGCAGCCTCCTACAATGAGCAGTTCTTC
15	.	TRBD2	TRBV15	TRBJ2-1	CATSRTSGTYNEQFF	TGTGCCACCAGCAGAACGAGCGGGACCTACAATGAGCAGTTCTTC
12	.	.	TRBV6-6	TRBJ2-5	CASRPSQETQYF	TGTGCCAGCAGGCCCTCACAAGAGACCCAGTACTTC
12	.	.	TRBV30	TRBJ1-5	CAWSGSNQPQHF	TGTGCCTGGAGTGGAAGCAATCAGCCCCAGCATTTT
13	.	.	TRBV10-3	TRBJ2-5	CAIGGAHYETQYF	TGTGCCATCGGGGGGGCCCATTACGAGACCCAGTACTTC
14	.	.	TRBV5-1	TRBJ2-7	CASSPERPPSRQYF	TGCGCCAGCAGCCCTGAGAGGCCCCCCTCTCGGCAGTACTTC